The clone carrying this T cell receptor beta chain was detected a few times. V lost 7 bases, J lost 4 bases, and 14 bases lay in between. Germline CDR1 and CDR2: SEHNR and FQNEAQ (reference sequence). This CDR3 spans 14 amino acids. This sample was included in a study of early T cells in non-severe SARS-CoV-2 infection. A single record per CDR3 protein comes from TCRdb applying MiXCR to the 5' RACE reads. The sample lists about 46,000 distinct CDR3 sequences; around 9.6% were seen once. The sample consisted of whole blood, taken at baseline. The clonotype originates from an adult who was a healthcare worker with PCR-confirmed SARS-CoV-2 infection or an uninfected control (not recorded which). The chain carries TRBV7-9 and TRBJ1-5; the D is unclear. In DNA form, the CDR3 reads TGTGCCAGCACCACTGGGGAGGATAATCAGCCCCAGCATTTT. Its translation: CASTTGEDNQPQHF.